The present T cell receptor beta chain was sequenced within a study of cytomegalovirus exposure and HLA in healthy donors. A multiplex PCR was run with 60 Vbeta primers and 13 Jbeta primers. This table comes from immunoSEQ multiplex PCR, and its TCRdb copy is limited to in-frame clones, with some not included. The sample has 110,000 or so clones, about four fifths seen once. The germline V gene has CDR1 MGHRA and CDR2 YSYEKL. The CDR3 spans 16 residues. V lost 2 bases and J lost 2; bases outside the gene matches: 7. Sequencing input: PBMCs. The receptor's source is a man aged 30 to 45 in good health and CMV-seronegative. The chain uses TRBV4-1 and TRBJ2-7; 9 bases match TRBD1. The CDR3 here is CASSQPGQGLPYEQYF. Written as DNA, the CDR3 is TGCGCCAGCAGCCAACCGGGACAGGGTCTTCCCTACGAGCAGTACTTC.